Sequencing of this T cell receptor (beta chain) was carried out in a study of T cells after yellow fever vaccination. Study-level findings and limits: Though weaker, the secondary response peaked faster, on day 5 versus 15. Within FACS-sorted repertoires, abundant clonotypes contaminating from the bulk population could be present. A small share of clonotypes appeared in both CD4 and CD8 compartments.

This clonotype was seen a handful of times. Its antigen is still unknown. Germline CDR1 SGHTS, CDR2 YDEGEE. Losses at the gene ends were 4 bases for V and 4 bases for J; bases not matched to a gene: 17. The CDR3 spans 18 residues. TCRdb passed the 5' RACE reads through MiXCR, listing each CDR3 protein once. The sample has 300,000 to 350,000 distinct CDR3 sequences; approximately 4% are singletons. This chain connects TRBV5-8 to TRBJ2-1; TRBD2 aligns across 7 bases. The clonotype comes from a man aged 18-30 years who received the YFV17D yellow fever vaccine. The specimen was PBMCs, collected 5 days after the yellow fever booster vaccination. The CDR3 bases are TGTGCCAGCAGCCAAGGGTATTATCGGGGGGATAAGTACAATGAGCAGTTCTTC. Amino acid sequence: CASSQGYYRGDKYNEQFF.